This entry is about one TCR beta chain. Deep-level settings were used for running the assay. The authors sequenced unsorted PBMC DNA on ten immunoSEQ deep assay plates. Clones were sequenced by immunoSEQ multiplex PCR, and TCRdb holds only the in-frame ones, with some missing. Of about 96,000 clones in the sample, roughly half were seen once. Trimming removed 3 bases at V and 1 base at J, with 9 bases between. The CDR3 is 14 residues long. CDR1 and CDR2 from the germline V gene are MDHEN and SYDVKM. This specimen belongs to a study of shared clonotypes between healthy human individuals. The wider study: Participating donors consisted of a couple of women and a few men aged 18 to 49.

Sequencing was carried out using PBMCs. This receptor was identified in a woman aged 40 to 49 in good health. Some clones in this sample may be carry-over from other donors' samples. This chain joins TRBV28 and TRBJ2-5; D is ambiguous. The CDR3 region is CASSFSGPQETQYF. In DNA, the CDR3 is TGTGCCAGCAGTTTTTCGGGCCCCCAAGAGACCCAGTACTTC.